What follows is one T cell receptor beta chain and its context. What it binds is unknown. V was clipped by 3 bases and J by 2 bases, with 11 bases between them. CDR3 length equals 13 residues. CDR1 is SQVTM, CDR2 ANQGSEA, per germline. This specimen belongs to a study of regulatory dendritic cells for organ transplantation. Study-level results: Memory CD8+ clonal expansion seemed more limited with regulatory than mature dendritic cells. Among resting subsets, memory CD8+ cells contained the most alloreactive clonotypes. Naive T cells showed high diversity, memory cells less, memory CD8+ least.

Clones were read by immunoSEQ multiplex PCR, and TCRdb kept only the in-frame ones, dropping some. The sample consists of 35,000 to 40,000 clones, about 90% of them appearing once. Naive CD45RA+ and memory CD45RO+ CD4+ or CD8+ T cells were FACS-sorted. The TCR originated in a human donor in good health. Sequenced: naive CD8+ T cells from blood. The subset is: CD45RA+ naive T cells. The chain employs TRBV29-1 and TRBJ2-7; TRBD1 is a possible D gene (5 bases). As DNA, the CDR3 is TGCAGCGTTGATTCAGGGCCAGCCTACGAGCAGTACTTC. Its translation is CSVDSGPAYEQYF.